This T cell receptor (beta chain) was profiled in a study of shared clonotypes between healthy human individuals. As for the study in general: A couple of women and three men aged 18 to 49 served as donors.

Naive CD8 cells lacked CD45RO and underwent positive selection for CCR7, leaving out terminally differentiated effector memory CD45RA+ cells. The donors were adults (healthy and HIV-negative) with no recent acute infections or vaccinations. This clone was counted a few times. The sample carries other DNA sequences with the same CDR3. The authors split each subset's genomic DNA evenly across several immunoSEQ plates. The assay was immunoSEQ multiplex PCR, and TCRdb's table has in-frame clones only and misses some. The table lists some 580,000 clones, nearly 98% of them singletons. V was cut by 6 bases and J by 2 bases, with 4 bases left in between. This CDR3 has 11 amino acids. Germline CDR1 and CDR2: MDHEN and SYDVKM.

The V call is TRBV28, the J call TRBJ1-2; D remains unclear. The specimen sequenced was naive CD8+ T cells sorted from blood. This receptor was obtained from a man younger than 45 in good health. DNA of the CDR3: TGTGCCAGCAGCGAGAACTATGGCTACACCTTC. Encoded protein: CASSENYGYTF.